The 8 T cell receptor beta chains below were found in one sample sequenced in a study of blood T cells in healthy people across ages. It was with a sample-barcoded 5' primer and a J-beta primer mix that a second PCR of about 6 to 12 cycles was run. TCRdb independently ran MiXCR on the 5' RACE reads; one entry per CDR3 protein. This table holds some 930,000 distinct CDR3 sequences, about 28% found once. The data also belong to a second study, concerning T cells of mothers and their children.

The sequencing input was blood. The receptors derive from a woman aged 40 to 49 in good health.

In its sample, this clonotype was seen many times. J is TRBJ1-2 and V is TRBV10-3; the D gene is possibly TRBD1 (5 bases). V shed 0 bases and J shed 2 bases, with 7 bases lying between them. This CDR3 is 14 amino acids long. Germline V gene data show CDR1 as ENHRY and CDR2 as SYGVKD. CDR3 region: CAISESQGNYGYTF. The CDR3, as DNA: TGTGCCATCAGTGAGTCGCAGGGCAACTATGGCTACACCTTC.

A note on this clonotype: The junction and the germline gene differ at one end; a read error may be behind it. The chain has TRBV15 and TRBJ1-3; D unclear. CDR1 and CDR2 from the germline V gene are LNHNV and YYDKDF (reference sequence). This CDR3 comprises 12 residues. DNA of the CDR3: TGTGCCACCAGCAGAGCTGGCGGCCCAAGGAATTTT. Amino acids: CATSRAGGPRNF.

Worth noting for this clonotype: This may come from a read error, since a much larger clone is one base off. The J gene is TRBJ2-3, the V gene TRBV6-4; 9 nucleotides agree with TRBD2. The length of the CDR3 is 14 residues. Germline V gene data show CDR1 as MRHNA and CDR2 as SNTAGT. The CDR3 here is CVSSERGDTDTQYF. CDR3 bases: TGTGTCAGCAGTGAGCGGGGGGATACAGATACGCAGTATTTT.

This rearrangement joins TRBV7-9 to TRBJ2-7; the match to TRBD1 covers 7 bases. Germline V gene lookup returns CDR1 SEHNR and CDR2 FQNEAQ (reference sequence). Trimming took 3 bases from V and 3 from J; bases not matched to a gene: 2. The CDR3 is 13 amino acids. CDR3 in amino acids: CASSFWDSYEQYF. CDR3 nucleotide sequence: TGTGCCAGCAGCTTTTGGGACAGCTACGAGCAGTACTTC.

This clonotype was seen more than once but under ten times. Here the CDR3 reads CASSTTDRAVGETQYF. In nucleotides, the CDR3 is TGCGCCAGCAGCACGACGGACAGGGCTGTCGGAGAGACCCAGTACTTC. The chain links TRBV5-1 to TRBJ2-5; 8 bases match TRBD1. Germline V lookup: CDR1 SGHRS, CDR2 YFSETQ. V trimming: 4 bases; J trimming: 4 bases; junction bases outside the gene matches: 12. This CDR3 is 16 amino acids long.

At least ten counts were recorded for this clonotype. The chain employs TRBV13 and TRBJ2-7; 8 bases align to TRBD2. The CDR3 is 14 residues long. Per the germline V gene, CDR1 is PRHDT and CDR2 is FYEKMQ (reference sequence). After removal of 5 bases from V and 0 bases from J, the junction contained 3 bases not matched to a gene. CDR3 region: CASSGSGSSYEQYF. The CDR3 DNA reads TGTGCCAGCAGCGGAAGCGGGAGCTCCTACGAGCAGTACTTC. Variable domain in full (rest from reference TRBV13 and TRBJ2-7): AAGVIQSPRHLIKEKRETATLKCYPIPRHDTVYWYQQGPGQDPQFLISFYEKMQSDKGSIPDRFSAQQFSDYHSELNMSSLELGDSALYFCASSGSGSSYEQYFGPGTRLTVT.

This clonotype was picked up a small number of times. The chain links TRBV7-2 to TRBJ2-7; D ambiguous. Deletions cut 0 bases from V and 6 bases from J, with 12 bases between. CDR3 length equals 14 residues. Germline-derived CDR1 and CDR2 are SGHTA and FQGNSA. CDR3: CASSLAGSSLEQYF. CDR3 coding DNA: TGTGCCAGCAGCTTAGCAGGATCTTCCCTCGAGCAGTACTTC.

The V call is TRBV11-2, the J call TRBJ2-2; no definite D call. Germline-derived CDR1 and CDR2 are SGHAT and FQNNGV. The V end lost 2 bases, the J end lost 5 bases, and 9 bases lay between the germline ends. This CDR3 contains 14 residues. CDR3 sequence: CASSLSSGTGELFF. DNA for the CDR3: TGTGCCAGCAGCTTAAGTTCCGGGACCGGGGAGCTGTTTTTT.